The 24 T cell receptor beta chains given below trace back to one sample, sequenced in a study of vaccination and CD4 T cells after COVID-19. Cultured CD4+ T cell DNA underwent sequencing with the Oncomine TCR Beta short-read assay. Each CDR3 protein gets one entry after TCRdb re-called the PCR reads with MiXCR. In the table there are more than 9,000 distinct CDR3 sequences, around 60% of which are singletons. For these TCRs, the target antigens are not known. Treatment specified: roughly ten-day PBMC culture with coronavirus spike peptide pools or control peptides (ViraFEST assay). Input material: CD4+ T cells from blood, cultured in vitro. These TCRs come from a human donor who had recovered from COVID-19.

V gene TRBV28 combines with J gene TRBJ1-1; 7 bases agree with TRBD1. The CDR3 is 15 amino acids. Trimming cost V 4 bases and J 3 bases; bases outside gene matches: 8. Germline V gene data show CDR1 as MDHEN and CDR2 as SYDVKM. The CDR3 loop reads CASSSGEGAHTEAFF. CDR3 in DNA: TGTGCCAGCAGTTCCGGAGAGGGGGCCCACACTGAAGCTTTCTTT.

This clonotype showed up just a few times. Mismatch with germline at one junction end may stem from a read error. This chain uses TRBV7-7 with TRBJ2-5; D call uncertain. This CDR3 has 13 amino acids. Per the germline V gene, CDR1 is SSHAT and CDR2 is FNYEAQ (reference sequence). In DNA, the CDR3 is TGTGCTAGCAGCTTTGGGCTTCAGGAGACCCAGTACTTC. Protein sequence: CASSFGLQETQYF.

CDR3: CASSYSIWTAQNYGYTF. The CDR3 DNA sequence: TGTGCCAGCAGTTACTCGATATGGACAGCGCAGAACTATGGCTACACCTTC. The chain joins TRBV6-5 to TRBJ1-2; tentative D call: TRBD1 (6 bases). Trimming shortened V by 0 bases and J by 2 bases, and 16 bases separated the two germline ends. The CDR3 totals 17 residues. Germline assignment: CDR1 MNHEY and CDR2 SVGAGI.

The chain uses TRBV7-9 and TRBJ2-2; no reliable D call. With 1 base removed from V and 0 bases from J, the gap between germline ends came to 12 bases. The CDR3 extends over 17 amino acids. Germline V gene data show CDR1 as SEHNR and CDR2 as FQNEAQ (reference sequence). This CDR3 is CASSLGVPVPNTGELFF. The CDR3 DNA reads as TGTGCCAGCAGCTTAGGAGTCCCAGTCCCGAACACCGGGGAGCTGTTTTTT.

This clonotype was seen once. The J gene is TRBJ1-2, the V gene TRBV20-1, with D unresolved. V gave up 3 bases and J gave up 1 base, with 12 bases separating them. This CDR3 has 14 residues. Per the germline V gene, CDR1 is DFQATT and CDR2 is SNEGSKA (reference sequence). The CDR3 DNA is TGCAGTGCTAGTTCAACAGTCGGTAACTATGGCTACACCTTC. Its protein is CSASSTVGNYGYTF.

This clonotype occurred a few times. The chain recombines TRBV6-1 with TRBJ1-2; D perhaps matches TRBD1 (5 bases). CDR3 length: 13 residues. Germline-derived CDR1 and CDR2 are MNHNS and SASEGT. Trimming shortened V by 4 bases and J by 7 bases, and 13 bases separated the two germline ends. CDR3 residues: CASSAGTRLGYTF. CDR3 coding DNA: TGTGCCAGCAGTGCCGGGACTAGGCTTGGCTACACCTTC.

The V and J genes are TRBV6-1 and TRBJ1-2; perhaps TRBD1 as D (5 bases). Trimming removed 11 bases from V and 3 bases from J, with 22 bases in between. This CDR3 comprises 15 residues. Germline V lookup: CDR1 MNHNS, CDR2 SASEGT. The CDR3 DNA is TGTGCCGGCCAACTAACCATCTCGGGGGACTATGGCTACACCTTC. Its translation is CAGQLTISGDYGYTF.

The rearrangement joins TRBV10-3 to TRBJ2-1; 10 nucleotides align to TRBD1. The germline gives CDR1 ENHRY, CDR2 SYGVKD. The CDR3 is 13 amino acids. Unmatched junction bases numbered 4, after V lost 7 bases and J lost 7 bases. The CDR3 reads CAITRDRGNEQFF. DNA of the CDR3: TGTGCCATCACCAGGGACAGGGGTAATGAGCAGTTCTTC.

This chain connects TRBV6-1 to TRBJ1-5; D uncertain. There are 13 residues in the CDR3. Trimming left V 5 bases short and J 4 bases short, with 9 bases between. From germline, CDR1 is MNHNS and CDR2 SASEGT. In DNA, the CDR3 is TGTGCCAGCAGTATATCGGAAAATCAGCCCCAGCATTTT. This sequence encodes CASSISENQPQHF.

The chain is built from TRBV7-6 and TRBJ1-1; 8 nucleotides agree with TRBD1. The CDR3 is made up of 16 amino acids. Germline lookup yields CDR1 SGHVS and CDR2 FNYEAQ. The V segment lost 5 bases and the J segment 3 bases; nucleotides outside the gene matches: 11. The CDR3 DNA reads TGTGCCAGCAGCCCCCATAAGGACAGGGTGCACACTGAAGCTTTCTTT. Translation: CASSPHKDRVHTEAFF.

CDR3 coding DNA: TGTGCCAGCAGCTTAATGGCGGGAGGTACCGGGGAGCTGTTTTTT. This codes for CASSLMAGGTGELFF. The genes are TRBV7-3 and TRBJ2-2; 8 nucleotides agree with TRBD2. CDR1 is SGHTA and CDR2 is FQGTGA in the germline V gene. The CDR3 has 15 residues. The trim removed 1 base at V and 5 bases at J, leaving 3 bases unmatched.

The V and J genes are TRBV7-2 and TRBJ1-4; D not certain. Germline V CDR1 and CDR2: SGHTA, FQGNSA. This CDR3 comprises 16 residues. The germline V and J ends were trimmed by 4 bases and 0 bases, with 12 bases remaining between them. CDR3 bases: TGTGCCAGCAGCTCGCCGGGGATCGCAACTAATGAAAAACTGTTTTTT. Translating it yields CASSSPGIATNEKLFF.

The chain uses TRBV2 and TRBJ1-2; 8 bases agree with TRBD1. The CDR3 sequence is 12 residues long. Trimming took 6 bases from V and 6 from J; bases not matched to a gene: 3. CDR1 and CDR2 (germline): SNHLY, FYNNEI. The CDR3 bases are TGTGCCAGCAGCCTACAGGGGGATGGCTACACCTTC. Protein product: CASSLQGDGYTF. The full variable domain, in which reference TRBV2 and TRBJ1-2 provide the parts outside the CDR3, is EPEVTQTPSHQVTQMGQEVILRCVPISNHLYFYWYRQILGQKVEFLVSFYNNEISEKSEIFDDQFSVERPDGSNFTLKIRSTKLEDSAMYFCASSLQGDGYTFGSGTRLTVV.

This chain uses TRBV19 with TRBJ2-1, with TRBD1 matching over 7 bases. The V gene's germline CDR1 is LNHDA and CDR2 SQIVND (reference sequence). The junction had 11 bases not matched to a gene; V was cut back by 4 bases and J by 2 bases. This CDR3 is built from 17 residues. The CDR3 nucleotides read TGTGCCAGTAGTACCCCGGACCGGGACAGTGCCTACAATGAGCAGTTCTTC. Protein product: CASSTPDRDSAYNEQFF. Looking up the rest from reference TRBV19 and TRBJ2-1 gives the full variable domain: DGGITQSPKYLFRKEGQNVTLSCEQNLNHDAMYWYRQDPGQGLRLIYYSQIVNDFQKGDIAEGYSVSREKKESFPLTVTSAQKNPTAFYLCASSTPDRDSAYNEQFFGPGTRLTVL.

This clonotype is a singleton in its sample. The genes are TRBV6-1 and TRBJ1-2; perhaps TRBD1 as D (5 bases). Trimming left V 6 bases short and J 4 bases short, with 9 bases between. The CDR3 length is 12 residues. The germline CDR1 and CDR2 sequences are MNHNS and SASEGT. In DNA, the CDR3 is TGTGCCAGCAGAAGGGGTTCCTATGGCTACACCTTC. Encoded protein: CASRRGSYGYTF.

The V gene is TRBV7-2, the J gene TRBJ2-3, with D perhaps TRBD1 (5 bases). The CDR3 is 14 residues long. V gave up 1 base and J gave up 6 bases, with 11 bases separating them. Germline CDR1 SGHTA, CDR2 FQGNSA. The CDR3 DNA reads TGTGCCAGCAGCTTAGGGGGCAGTCTGGATACGCAGTATTTT. Protein: CASSLGGSLDTQYF.

The chain recombines TRBV4-1 with TRBJ1-5; unclear D gene. This CDR3 contains 16 residues. Germline CDR1 reads MGHRA; CDR2 reads YSYEKL. V shed 0 bases and J shed 0 bases, with 9 bases lying between them. CDR3 nucleotides: TGCGCCAGCAGCCAAGACCAGCGGTATAGCAATCAGCCCCAGCATTTT. Translated: CASSQDQRYSNQPQHF.

The chain recombines TRBV20-1 with TRBJ1-2, with D unclear. The V and J ends lost 1 base and 4 bases respectively, with 13 bases between them. This CDR3 comprises 14 residues. Per germline, CDR1 DFQATT and CDR2 SNEGSKA (reference sequence). CDR3 coding DNA: TGCAGTGCTAGAGTACCACCGGACGTCTATGGCTACACCTTC. Translating gives CSARVPPDVYGYTF.

The chain joins TRBV7-9 to TRBJ1-5, with D perhaps TRBD1 (5 bases). Trimming took 5 bases from V and 3 from J, leaving 8 bases between them. Germline V lookup: CDR1 SEHNR, CDR2 FQNEAQ (reference sequence). The CDR3 sequence is 13 residues long. Written as DNA, the CDR3 is TGTGCCAGCAGCCCAGGGAACAATCAGCCCCAGCATTTT. Its protein product is CASSPGNNQPQHF.

This sequence joins TRBV19 and TRBJ2-4, with 11 bases lining up with TRBD2. The CDR3 is 15 amino acids. V lost 8 bases to trimming and J lost 7 bases; unmatched junction nucleotides: 10. Germline CDR1 and CDR2: LNHDA and SQIVND (reference sequence). The CDR3 sequence is CASSTSGSIRNIQYF. CDR3 in DNA: TGTGCCAGTTCTACTAGCGGGAGTATACGGAACATTCAGTACTTC.

This chain uses TRBV6-5 with TRBJ2-5; D not resolved. In germline, CDR1 is MNHEY, CDR2 SVGAGI. There are 16 residues in the CDR3. The V and J ends lost 0 bases and 4 bases respectively, with 15 bases between them. In DNA, the CDR3 is TGTGCCAGCAGTTACTCGTCCCGAGAACAGACAGAGACCCAGTACTTC. It encodes CASSYSSREQTETQYF.

This chain uses TRBV10-3 with TRBJ2-5; the D is unclear. The CDR3 loop spans 14 amino acids. Trimming cost V 4 bases and J 1 base, with 10 bases left between them. The germline V gene encodes CDR1 ENHRY and CDR2 SYGVKD. As DNA, the CDR3 is TGTGCCATCAGTGCGCCTGCGGCCCAAGAGACCCAGTACTTC. This codes for CAISAPAAQETQYF.

The chain combines TRBV30 with TRBJ1-1; the match to TRBD1 covers 12 bases. Germline assignment: CDR1 GTSNPN and CDR2 SVGIG (reference sequence). The CDR3 is 17 residues long. Losses at the gene ends were 2 bases for V and 11 bases for J; bases not matched to a gene: 18. The CDR3 region is CAWSPGPGQGAFGAAFF. The CDR3 nucleotides are TGTGCCTGGAGTCCCGGGCCGGGACAGGGGGCGTTTGGGGCCGCTTTCTTT.

The rearrangement links TRBV11-3 to TRBJ2-1; possibly TRBD1 for D (6 bases). V lost 6 bases and J lost 2, with 14 bases in between. Germline V gives CDR1 SGHNT, CDR2 YENEEA. This CDR3 has 15 amino acids. CDR3 sequence reads: CASSPLDSPYNEQFF. The CDR3 region has the DNA TGTGCCAGCAGTCCACTGGACAGCCCCTACAATGAGCAGTTCTTC.